This note documents a single TCR beta chain sequence. The antigen it binds to is not known. No clone much larger than this one lies a single base away; base qualities are absent. TCR beta CDR3 regions were amplified from RNA transcripts. The first round of RT-PCR for the TCR CDR3 was performed with the HTBI primer set and the Qiagen OneStep RT-PCR kit. Libraries were constructed in a second round of multiplex PCR, after which size selection and purification were carried out. Libraries were sequenced paired-end with 100 bp reads on an Illumina HiSeq2000. The study's processing was this. SOAPnuke was used to process the raw data, removing reads that contained adapters or uncalled bases, had a mean Phred below 15, or lacked an exact match to the constant primer or identifier. High-quality paired reads were merged using COPE v1.2.5, and each unique nucleotide sequence was defined as a clonotype. MiTCR v1.1 was used to align clonotypes to the IMGT TRBV, TRBD and TRBJ reference segments. The analysis was restricted to V-J combinations with a frequency above 0.0001, which together covered 99% to 99.2% of the repertoires. The TCS score was defined as the ratio of F50 (clonal expansion) to E x V (chaos), calculated using BLOSUM62-based TCRdist between CDR3 peptides within each V-J. Welch's t-statistics and random forest reduced some 510 V-J features to about 13, which were used in a naive Bayes classifier (R e1071). TCRdb reprocessed the public reads (quality trimming at Q25 with fastp, clone calling with MiXCR) and kept in-frame beta chains. Rows with a matching CDR3 protein are joined into one entry that keeps the most common DNA and genes. For this entry, the V and J calls and clone size follow TCRdb and not the study's own pipeline. A total of a few hundred thousand distinct CDR3 sequences appear in this sample, about 14% of them only once. The top ten hold approximately 12% of the sample.

The source of the sample is a study of T cells in Graves' hyperthyroidism and ophthalmopathy (dated by TCRdb to between 2019 and 2020). Broadly, across the study: Peripheral blood was sampled at the time of initial diagnosis, prior to any treatment. Thyroid tissue and blood T-cell repertoires from six Graves' hyperthyroidism patients were also compared in the study. Prospective prediction of ophthalmopathy was tested in an independent validation cohort consisting of 18 hyperthyroidism patients and some 16 patients who later progressed to ophthalmopathy. Once sampling was done, hyperthyroidism patients were given methimazole at a starting dose of 30 mg daily, whereas ophthalmopathy patients were given high-dose intravenous methylprednisolone. The 100 or so discovery patients were divided at random into training and test sets in a 7:3 ratio. TCR Vbeta CDR3 sequencing of around 130 peripheral blood samples (about 45 ophthalmopathy, about 80 hyperthyroidism and some 17 progressor patients) is reported in the paper. TCR V-J signatures able to tell the groups apart were searched for in a discovery cohort of more than 90 patients, of whom 40 to 45 had Graves' ophthalmopathy and about 60 had stable Graves' hyperthyroidism. Findings and caveats that apply to the study as a whole: Blood samples also contained most of the expanded thyroid clonotypes (frequency above 0.001), which suggests that blood repertoires may reflect thyroid immune responses. During validation, the model predicted progression to ophthalmopathy a median of around 7 months ahead of onset, with more than 55% sensitivity and almost 75% specificity. Sample size was not statistically predetermined, and investigators were not blinded to group allocation. Ophthalmopathy was separated from stable hyperthyroidism by a 13 V-J signature model, with around 90% sensitivity and approximately 81% specificity obtained in cross-validation and 80%/75% obtained in testing.

The trim is 5 bases for V and 0 bases for J, with a gap of 11 bases between the germline ends. The CDR3 numbers 16 residues from cysteine through phenylalanine. Of all the DNA, just the CDR3 is kept, 48 bases in frame from base 1. The germline V gene (reference sequence) sets CDR1 to MNHEY and CDR2 to SMNVEV. Hyperthyroidism patients were newly diagnosed, with disease duration under 2 months, and aged 18 to 65 years. Exclusion was applied to patients with uncontrolled infections, other autoimmune diseases, pregnancy or lactation. Diagnoses were established on the basis of clinical symptoms, serum thyroxine and TRAb, thyroid ultrasound, and orbital computed tomography. Blood from progressor patients was drawn when they were first diagnosed with hyperthyroidism, before any ophthalmopathy symptoms appeared. Ficoll-Paque density gradient centrifugation was used to isolate PBMCs from approximately 11 ml of fresh peripheral blood. Progressor patients were first diagnosed with Graves' hyperthyroidism and then developed ophthalmopathy during follow-up. Total RNA was extracted using Trizol reagent, and RNA quality was assessed on an Agilent 2100 Bioanalyzer.

This receptor chain uses TRBV27 and TRBJ1-6, with no confidently assigned D gene. This receptor was taken from a middle-aged woman with Graves' hyperthyroidism that later progressed to Graves' ophthalmopathy. The sequenced sample was blood. In nucleotides, the sequence is TGTGCCAGCAGTCTGACAATTCCCTCCTATAATTCACCCCTCCACTTT. Its product reads: CASSLTIPSYNSPLHF.